A single sample is the source of the 5 T cell receptor beta chains below, sequenced in a study of somatic mutations in cytotoxic T cells in rheumatoid arthritis. This table comes from immunoSEQ multiplex PCR, and its TCRdb copy is limited to in-frame clones, with some not included. Of some 14,000 clones in the sample, around 77% were seen once. Sequencing used CD8+ T cells sorted from blood. All receptors derive from an adult with rheumatoid arthritis.

The chain carries TRBV28 and TRBJ2-3; 13 bases align to TRBD2. From germline, CDR1 is MDHEN and CDR2 SYDVKM. Trimming removed 5 bases from V and 0 bases from J; junction bases left unmatched: 20. This CDR3 is 22 amino acids long. The CDR3 sequence: CASSPTIPGLAGRSSSTDTQYF. The CDR3 bases are TGTGCCAGCAGTCCCACAATTCCGGGACTAGCGGGGAGGTCATCTAGCACAGATACGCAGTATTTT.

V gene TRBV10-3 combines with J gene TRBJ2-2; no reliable D call. V dropped 3 bases and J dropped 6 bases, with 17 bases sitting between them. The CDR3 has 16 residues. Germline CDR1 and CDR2: ENHRY and SYGVKD. CDR3 in DNA: TGTGCCATCAGTGAAAACCTTGGGGTTACGCCCGGGGAGCTGTTTTTT. As protein: CAISENLGVTPGELFF.

This sequence joins TRBV27 and TRBJ2-7, with D possibly called TRBD1 or TRBD2 (6 bases each). The CDR3 totals 10 residues. The germline V gene has CDR1 MNHEY and CDR2 SMNVEV (reference sequence). The V end was cut by 7 bases, the J end by 11 bases, with 12 bases between. CDR3 sequence reads: CASTRGQKYV. The DNA of the CDR3 is TGTGCCAGCACACGGGGGCAGAAGTACGTC.

The rearrangement uses TRBV7-2 and TRBJ1-1; 8 bases line up with TRBD1. V shed 4 bases, J shed 4 bases, and the junction held 5 bases outside the gene matches. CDR3 size: 14 residues. Germline-derived CDR1 and CDR2 are SGHTA and FQGNSA. The CDR3, as DNA: TGTGCCAGCAGCTCCCAGACAGGGGTCACTGAAGCTTTCTTT. This gives the protein CASSSQTGVTEAFF.

The V and J genes are TRBV27 and TRBJ2-1; TRBD2 aligns across 11 bases. The CDR3 is 14 residues long. V dropped 6 bases and J dropped 6; count of bases not matched to a gene: 4. CDR1 and CDR2 from the germline V gene are MNHEY and SMNVEV (reference sequence). The CDR3: CASSPGLAANEQFF. CDR3 in DNA: TGTGCCAGCAGCCCGGGACTAGCGGCCAATGAGCAGTTCTTC.